This T cell receptor beta chain appears in the sequencing data of a study of OX40 agonist ivuxolimab in advanced cancers. Whole-study context: Patients were infused with ivuxolimab every 2 weeks at 0.01 to 10 mg/kg. Two patients with cutaneous melanoma and one with hepatocellular carcinoma, three in total, showed partial responses. Prior checkpoint blockade (anti-PD-1, anti-PD-L1 or anti-CTLA-4) was permitted; over 30% had it.

The CDR3 is made up of 15 amino acids. The V gene end was trimmed by 2 bases and the J gene end by 2 bases; junction bases not matched to a gene: 5. Per germline, CDR1 KGHSH and CDR2 LQKENI. Sequenced by immunoSEQ multiplex PCR; TCRdb stores in-frame clones only, minus some. The sample lists about 61,000 clones; about 88% were seen once. It was autoimmune disease history or systemic immunosuppression that excluded patients. The TCR originated in an adult with an advanced solid tumor such as melanoma, head and neck, liver or kidney cancer. The rearrangement joins TRBV18 to TRBJ1-1, with 7 bases matching TRBD1. The sample consisted of CD4+ or CD8+ T cells sorted from blood, taken in a trial of the OX40 agonist ivuxolimab. The CDR3 nucleotides read TGTGCCAGCTCACCAGGACAGGCGCCCAACACTGAAGCTTTCTTT. Translating gives CASSPGQAPNTEAFF.